This T cell receptor beta chain was identified during a study of CD8 T cells in ankylosing spondylitis. Points on this clonotype: Its antigen is unidentified.

General study findings and limits: Reportedly, matched ankylosing spondylitis synovial fluid was significantly enriched for disease-linked clones. Researchers report that disease-linked clones proved CD8+ and relatively rare in peripheral blood. Ankylosing spondylitis blood appeared to be characterized by a TCR beta motif of 8 or 9 highly homologous variants. In reactive arthritis synovial fluid and blood, some motif variants had been reported before.

By quantitative 5'-RACE with molecular barcodes, the TCR beta libraries were made. One entry per CDR3 protein, called by TCRdb with MiXCR from the 5' RACE reads. The table shows about 700,000 distinct CDR3 sequences, with around 20% occurring only once. The ends were cut back, 1 base at V and 5 bases at J, with 14 bases in the middle. The CDR3 covers 15 residues. The V gene's germline CDR1 is MGHRA and CDR2 YSYEKL. Sequencing used blood, either unsorted or a sorted T cell fraction (not recorded which). J is TRBJ2-5 and V is TRBV4-1; tentatively, D is TRBD1 (6 bases). This receptor was taken from a male donor with ankylosing spondylitis. The CDR3 loop reads CASSQGETGGETQYF. The CDR3 region has the DNA TGCGCCAGCAGCCAAGGAGAGACAGGTGGGGAGACCCAGTACTTC.